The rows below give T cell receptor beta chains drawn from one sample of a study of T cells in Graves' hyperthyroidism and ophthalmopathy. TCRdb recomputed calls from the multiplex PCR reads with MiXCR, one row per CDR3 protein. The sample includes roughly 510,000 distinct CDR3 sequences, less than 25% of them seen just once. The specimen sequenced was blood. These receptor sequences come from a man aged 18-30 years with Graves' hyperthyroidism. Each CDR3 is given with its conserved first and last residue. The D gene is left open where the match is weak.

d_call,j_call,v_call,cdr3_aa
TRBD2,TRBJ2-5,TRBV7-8,CASSFGTSGFLQETQYF
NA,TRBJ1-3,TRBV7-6,CASSLEAGSLTGNTIYF
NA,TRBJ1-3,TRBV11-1,CASSSKGAHWGNTIYF
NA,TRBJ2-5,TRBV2,CASSLARRTEGETQYF
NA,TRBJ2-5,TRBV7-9,CASSPFGVGETQYF
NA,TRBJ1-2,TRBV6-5,CASSYSTGHYGYTF
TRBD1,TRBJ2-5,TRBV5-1,CASSLRGQGMLETQYF
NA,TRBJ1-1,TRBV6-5,CASSCPGVGSFF
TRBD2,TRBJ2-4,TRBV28,CASSLWGLAKNIKYF
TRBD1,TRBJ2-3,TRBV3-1,CASSQDLDRGWDTQYF
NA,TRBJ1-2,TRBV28,CASSRTEPGGYTF
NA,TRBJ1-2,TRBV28,CASSAQTLGNYGYTF
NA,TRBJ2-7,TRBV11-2,CASSLAQTYEQYF
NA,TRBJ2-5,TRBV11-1,CASSSQGFWETQYF
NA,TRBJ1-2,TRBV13,CASSSVGADGYTF
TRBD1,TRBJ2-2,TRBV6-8,CASKVQGAIGELCF
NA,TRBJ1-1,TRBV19,CAIAGRTEAFF
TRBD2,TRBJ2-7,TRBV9,CASSPTSGSGEQYF
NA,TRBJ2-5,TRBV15,CATSWDLQETQYF
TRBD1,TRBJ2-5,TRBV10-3,CAISARDSESETQYF
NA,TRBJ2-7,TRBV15,CATSRDGPGSYEQYF
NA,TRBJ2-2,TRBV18,CASSLTVPNTGELFF
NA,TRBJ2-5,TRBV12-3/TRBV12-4,CASSLGSGSQTQYF
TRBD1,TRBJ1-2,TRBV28,CASAWDRGIYGYTF
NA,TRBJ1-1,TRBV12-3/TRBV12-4,CASNPGGRVETEAFF
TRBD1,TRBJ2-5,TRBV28,CASSPQGARRETQYF
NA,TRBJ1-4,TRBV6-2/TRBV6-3,CASSYSVIRAAANEKLFF
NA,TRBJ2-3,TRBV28,CASSQGGTDTQYF
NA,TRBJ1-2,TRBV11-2,CASSLVRADYGYTF
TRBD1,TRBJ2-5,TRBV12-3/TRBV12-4,CASGTGSQETQYF
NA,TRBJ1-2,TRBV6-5,CASSYRTGYGYTF
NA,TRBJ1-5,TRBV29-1,CSTDQLAKHHQPQHF
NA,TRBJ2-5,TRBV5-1,CASSPKGDLRPQYF
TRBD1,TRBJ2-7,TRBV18,CASSRDRVHEQYF
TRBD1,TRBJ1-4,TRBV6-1,CASSQTGVSEKLFF
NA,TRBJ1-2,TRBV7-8,CASSSQGIPYGYTF
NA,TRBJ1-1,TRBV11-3,CASSLPLGGSTEAFF
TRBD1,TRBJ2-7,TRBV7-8,CASSATSGTVLEQCF
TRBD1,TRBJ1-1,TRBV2,CASSAEDRANTEAFF
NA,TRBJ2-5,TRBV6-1,CASSNRLSETQYF
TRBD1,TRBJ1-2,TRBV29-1,CSAAGTGNYGYTF
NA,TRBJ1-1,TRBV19,CASSIRGTEAFF
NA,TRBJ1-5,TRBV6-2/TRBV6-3,CASRRQVDRPNQPQHF
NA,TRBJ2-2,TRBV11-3,CASSFIGGTGELFF
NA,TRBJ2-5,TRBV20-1,CSASRQTGETQYF
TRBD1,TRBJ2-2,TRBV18,CASSSFSGTETGELFF
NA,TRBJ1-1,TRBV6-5,CASSYGGGNTEAFF
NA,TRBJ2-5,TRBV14,CASSLGLIIGETQYF
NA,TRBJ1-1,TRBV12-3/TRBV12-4,CASNVRGGTEAFF
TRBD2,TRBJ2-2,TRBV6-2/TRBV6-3,CASAPKRGASNTGELFF
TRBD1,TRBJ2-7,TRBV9,CASSNRDSGNEQYF
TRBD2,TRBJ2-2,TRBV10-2,CASSEAGGSTGELFF